Listed below are T cell receptor beta chains from one sample, sequenced in a study of OX40 agonist ivuxolimab in advanced cancers. TCRdb's copy holds only in-frame clones and misses some; the assay was immunoSEQ multiplex PCR. This sample has about 92,000 clones, with about nine tenths found just once. The source was CD4+ or CD8+ T cells sorted from blood, collected in a trial of the OX40 agonist ivuxolimab. The source of these receptors is an adult with an advanced solid tumor such as melanoma, head and neck, liver or kidney cancer. Both conserved end residues are part of each CDR3. Each record gives: V gene, J gene, D gene, clone size, CDR3 protein, CDR3 DNA. The D gene is left open where the match is weak. A clone size is listed for some rows: how often the clone was seen (once, few, many), or a class if it is expanded.

TRBV27,TRBJ2-6,TRBD1,-,CASSPGTGVFGANVLTF,TGTGCCAGCAGTCCTGGGACAGGGGTCTTTGGGGCCAACGTCCTGACTTTC
TRBV28,TRBJ2-2,-,-,CASSIGLGELFF,TGTGCCAGCAGTATAGGGCTCGGGGAGCTGTTTTTT
TRBV30,TRBJ2-3,TRBD1,-,CAGADSGTGGDTQYF,TGTGCCGGGGCGGACAGCGGGACAGGGGGAGATACGCAGTATTTT
TRBV11-3,TRBJ2-7,-,few,CASSFPASRPEQYF,TGTGCCAGCAGCTTCCCAGCCTCACGGCCCGAGCAGTACTTC
TRBV19,TRBJ1-1,TRBD1,-,CASIGTRTGGLSENTEAFF,TGTGCCAGTATAGGGACCAGGACAGGGGGCTTGAGCGAAAACACTGAAGCTTTCTTT
TRBV7-8,TRBJ2-1,-,-,CASSSGRLDEQFF,TGTGCCAGCAGCTCCGGTCGCTTAGATGAGCAGTTCTTC
TRBV9,TRBJ2-7,TRBD1,-,CASSASTGESYEQYF,TGTGCCAGCAGCGCGTCGACAGGGGAGTCCTACGAGCAGTACTTC
TRBV2,TRBJ2-1,TRBD1,-,CASEEQGAFIRNEQFF,TGTGCCAGCGAGGAACAGGGGGCTTTTATTAGGAATGAGCAGTTCTTC
TRBV18,TRBJ2-1,-,-,CASSPTINEQFF,TGTGCCAGCTCACCTACGATAAATGAGCAGTTCTTC
TRBV6-5,TRBJ2-1,TRBD2,-,CASSTSVYNEQFF,TGTGCCAGCAGTACTAGCGTCTACAATGAGCAGTTCTTC
TRBV28,TRBJ1-5,-,-,CASSLVQGLLPQHF,TGTGCCAGCAGTTTAGTACAGGGTTTATTGCCCCAGCATTTT
TRBV9,TRBJ2-1,TRBD2,-,CASSISSGRNNEQFF,TGTGCCAGCAGCATTTCTAGCGGGAGGAACAATGAGCAGTTCTTC
TRBV6-1,TRBJ2-3,TRBD2,-,CAGRGSLAGTDTQYF,TGTGCCGGCAGAGGTAGCCTAGCGGGCACAGATACGCAGTATTTT
TRBV5-1,TRBJ2-1,-,-,CASSLGRVTYNEQFF,TGCGCCAGCAGCTTGGGCAGGGTAACCTACAATGAGCAGTTCTTC
TRBV7-9,TRBJ1-4,-,-,CASSVDINEKLFF,TGTGCCAGCAGTGTCGACATTAATGAAAAACTGTTTTTT
TRBV7-7,TRBJ2-1,-,-,CASSSGRADNEQFF,TGTGCCAGCAGCTCCGGTCGGGCGGACAATGAGCAGTTCTTC
TRBV11-3,TRBJ2-1,-,-,CASSLGQTKQFF,TGTGCCAGCAGCCTTGGACAGACAAAGCAGTTCTTC
TRBV7-7,TRBJ2-5,TRBD2,-,CASSLAGRETQYF,TGTGCCAGCAGCCTAGCGGGAAGGGAGACCCAGTACTTC
TRBV30,TRBJ1-5,-,few,CAWGTDSNQPQHF,TGTGCCTGGGGGACGGATAGCAATCAGCCCCAGCATTTT
TRBV7-2,TRBJ1-1,-,-,CASSLVGTQASEAFF,TGTGCCAGCAGCTTAGTGGGGACCCAGGCGTCCGAAGCTTTCTTT
TRBV28,TRBJ1-1,-,-,CASSRHGSPTEAFF,TGTGCCAGCAGTCGGCACGGGAGCCCAACTGAAGCTTTCTTT
TRBV6-5,TRBJ1-5,TRBD1,-,CASRSGTGDQPQHF,TGTGCCAGCAGGTCCGGGACAGGGGATCAGCCCCAGCATTTT
TRBV6-1,TRBJ2-3,TRBD2,-,CASPKRAGDPDTQYF,TGTGCCAGTCCAAAGAGAGCGGGAGATCCAGATACGCAGTATTTT
TRBV10-3,TRBJ2-1,TRBD2,-,CAISPGTSGSNEQFF,TGTGCCATCAGCCCCGGGACTAGCGGGAGCAATGAGCAGTTCTTC
TRBV7-2,TRBJ2-1,-,-,CASSSQSYNEQFF,TGTGCCAGCAGCTCCCAGTCCTACAATGAGCAGTTCTTC
TRBV6-1,TRBJ2-1,-,-,CASRRQGNEQFF,TGTGCCAGCAGACGGCAGGGGAATGAGCAGTTCTTC
TRBV7-2,TRBJ2-7,-,-,CASSLAQGSVYEQYF,TGTGCCAGCAGCTTAGCGCAGGGATCGGTCTACGAGCAGTACTTC
TRBV10-1,TRBJ2-7,-,-,CASSGRALDEQYF,TGCGCCAGCAGTGGCAGGGCCCTCGACGAGCAGTACTTC
TRBV28,TRBJ1-4,-,-,CASSSPGVGEKLFF,TGTGCCAGCAGTTCACCGGGGGTTGGGGAAAAACTGTTTTTT
TRBV4-2,TRBJ1-5,-,-,CASSQDRGVQPQHF,TGTGCCAGCAGCCAAGATAGGGGAGTCCAGCCCCAGCATTTT
TRBV5-6,TRBJ2-2,-,-,CASSLLRQDGGGELFF,TGTGCCAGCAGCTTGCTACGGCAAGACGGCGGCGGGGAGCTGTTTTTT
TRBV6-1,TRBJ2-3,-,-,CASSLGRTWSDTQYF,TGTGCCAGCAGTCTCGGTAGGACATGGTCAGATACGCAGTATTTT
TRBV23-1,TRBJ1-5,-,once,CASSQNGRDGRNQPQHF,TGCGCCAGCAGTCAAAACGGACGGGACGGTAGAAATCAGCCCCAGCATTTT
TRBV5-6,TRBJ2-5,-,-,CASSHDAGRTTQYF,TGTGCCAGCAGCCACGACGCGGGACGGACAACCCAGTACTTC
TRBV6-4,TRBJ2-7,-,-,CASKCETAPSLREYF,TGTGCCAGCAAATGCGAGACAGCTCCTTCCTTGAGGGAGTACTTC
TRBV4-3,TRBJ1-1,TRBD1,-,CASSQIPQGAVTEAFF,TGCGCCAGCAGCCAAATACCCCAGGGGGCTGTCACTGAAGCTTTCTTT
TRBV9,TRBJ1-3,-,-,CASSVDPRGSGNTIYF,TGTGCCAGCAGCGTAGACCCGAGGGGCTCTGGAAACACCATATATTTT
TRBV7-9,TRBJ2-1,TRBD2,-,CASSLAQGSGRASYNEQFF,TGTGCCAGCAGCTTAGCCCAGGGGTCCGGGAGGGCCTCCTACAATGAGCAGTTCTTC
TRBV11-2,TRBJ2-2,-,-,CASSLTNTGELFF,TGTGCCAGCAGCTTAACTAACACCGGGGAGCTGTTTTTT
TRBV15,TRBJ2-1,-,-,CATSMGNSYNEQFF,TGTGCCACCAGCATGGGAAACTCCTACAATGAGCAGTTCTTC
TRBV7-2,TRBJ2-7,TRBD1,-,CASSFDRGLVYEQYF,TGTGCCAGCAGCTTTGACAGGGGGCTGGTTTACGAGCAGTACTTC
TRBV5-1,TRBJ2-1,-,-,CASSLAGLAVGNEQFF,TGCGCCAGCAGCTTGGCCGGATTAGCGGTGGGCAATGAGCAGTTCTTC
TRBV7-7,TRBJ2-1,-,-,CASSLTSSSYNEQFF,TGTGCCAGCAGCTTAACGTCGAGCTCCTACAATGAGCAGTTCTTC
TRBV5-1,TRBJ2-7,-,-,CASSLSGSGYEQYF,TGCGCCAGCAGCTTGTCTGGTAGCGGATACGAGCAGTACTTC
TRBV28,TRBJ1-4,-,-,CASSFGGTNEKLFF,TGTGCCAGCAGCTTTGGGGGTACTAATGAAAAACTGTTTTTT
TRBV4-3,TRBJ1-1,-,-,CASSQVRGGWNTEAFF,TGCGCCAGCAGCCAAGTTCGGGGCGGATGGAACACTGAAGCTTTCTTT
TRBV4-3,TRBJ2-3,TRBD1,-,CASSQDRDRGLDTQYF,TGCGCCAGCAGCCAAGATCGGGACAGGGGTTTGGATACGCAGTATTTT
TRBV18,TRBJ2-1,-,-,CASSLHRDNEQFF,TGTGCCAGCTCACTTCACAGGGACAATGAGCAGTTCTTC
TRBV12-5,TRBJ2-3,-,-,CASGRTLATDTQYF,TGTGCTAGTGGTCGGACCTTAGCAACAGATACGCAGTATTTT